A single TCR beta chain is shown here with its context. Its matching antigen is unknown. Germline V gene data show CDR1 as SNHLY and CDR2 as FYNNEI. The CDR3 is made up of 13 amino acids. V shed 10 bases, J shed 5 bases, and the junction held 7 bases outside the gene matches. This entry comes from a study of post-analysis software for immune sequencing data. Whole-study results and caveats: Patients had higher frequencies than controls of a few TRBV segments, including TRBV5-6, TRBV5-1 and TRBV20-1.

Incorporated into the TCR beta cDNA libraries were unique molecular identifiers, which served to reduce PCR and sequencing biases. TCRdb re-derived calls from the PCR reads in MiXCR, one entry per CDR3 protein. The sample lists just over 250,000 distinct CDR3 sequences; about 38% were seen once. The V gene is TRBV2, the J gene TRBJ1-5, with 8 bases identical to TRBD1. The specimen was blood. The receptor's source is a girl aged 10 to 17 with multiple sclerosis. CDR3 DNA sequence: TGTGCCAACAGCGGACAGGGAGATCAGCCCCAGCATTTT. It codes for CANSGQGDQPQHF.